The 7 T cell receptor beta chains below were found in one sample sequenced in a study of blood T cell repertoires in COVID-19. Produced via immunoSEQ multiplex PCR; TCRdb's table is partial and in-frame only. The data show about 50,000 clones, approximately 86% seen once. Source material: peripheral blood. These receptors were taken from a man older than 75 with active COVID-19.

This clone was observed once. The CDR3 reads CASSQEKETKVSYEQYF. The CDR3 DNA reads as TGCGCCAGCAGCCAAGAAAAGGAGACTAAGGTCTCCTACGAGCAGTACTTC. This chain links TRBV4-1 with TRBJ2-7; D possibly corresponds to TRBD2 (5 bases). Deletions cut 0 bases from V and 0 bases from J, with 15 bases between. CDR3 length: 17 residues. The germline gives CDR1 MGHRA, CDR2 YSYEKL.

The V call is TRBV27, the J call TRBJ2-1, with 11 bases aligning to TRBD2. This CDR3 spans 17 amino acids. J lost 1 base, V lost 6 bases, and 8 bases had no gene match. Looked up from germline, CDR1 is MNHEY and CDR2 is SMNVEV (reference sequence). CDR3 residues: CASSPMGTSGSYNEQFF. CDR3 sequence (DNA): TGTGCCAGCAGCCCTATGGGGACTAGCGGATCCTACAATGAGCAGTTCTTC.

V usage is TRBV5-8 and J usage is TRBJ2-2; no reliable D call. Per germline, CDR1 SGHTS and CDR2 YDEGEE. V was shortened by 5 bases and J by 6 bases, with 17 bases between the two germline ends. The CDR3 totals 15 residues. CDR3 in DNA: TGTGCCAGCAGTAACCTTGGCCCCCGCCCCGGGGAGCTGTTTTTT. Its protein is CASSNLGPRPGELFF.

The chain couples TRBV15 to TRBJ1-1; D possibly corresponds to TRBD1 (5 bases). Trimming took off 3 bases at V and 4 bases at J, with 9 bases between the two ends. CDR1 LNHNV and CDR2 YYDKDF come from the germline V gene (reference sequence). The CDR3 has 13 amino acids. Here the CDR3 DNA reads TGTGCCACCAGCAGGCCGGACACCACTGAAGCTTTCTTT. Its protein is CATSRPDTTEAFF.

The CDR3 DNA follows: TGCGCCAGCAGCTTGGGCTCTAGCGGCAACACAGATACGCAGTATTTT. This codes for CASSLGSSGNTDTQYF. V and J are TRBV5-1 and TRBJ2-3; 7 bases map to TRBD2. Trimming cost V 0 bases and J 2 bases; bases outside gene matches: 6. The CDR3 contains 16 residues. Germline loops: CDR1 SGHRS, CDR2 YFSETQ.

The chain is built from TRBV28 and TRBJ2-1; TRBD1 aligns across 8 bases. Germline assignment: CDR1 MDHEN and CDR2 SYDVKM. This CDR3 contains 14 residues. The V gene end was trimmed by 3 bases and the J gene end by 9 bases; junction bases not matched to a gene: 7. CDR3 in amino acids: CASSFWQGAREQFF. CDR3 DNA sequence: TGTGCCAGCAGTTTCTGGCAGGGGGCGCGTGAGCAGTTCTTC.

The genes are TRBV3-1 (or the pseudogene TRBV3-2) and TRBJ2-7, with 11 bases fitting TRBD2. J was trimmed by 6 bases and V by 4 bases; bases with no gene match: 11. From germline, CDR1 is LGHDT and CDR2 YNNKEL (reference sequence). CDR3 length equals 16 residues. The CDR3 region has the DNA TGTGCCAGCAGCCTAGAGGGGAGACTAGCGGGAACCGAGCAGTACTTC. As protein: CASSLEGRLAGTEQYF.